Included here is one TCR beta chain sequence, with context. Sequencing was performed with immunoSEQ multiplex PCR; in TCRdb, only in-frame clones are kept and a portion is missing. The repertoire holds hundreds of thousands of clones, 86% seen once, with over 1.1% in the top ten. The sample is drawn from a study of blood T cell repertoires in COVID-19. Germline lookup yields CDR1 SEHNR and CDR2 FQNEAQ (reference sequence). The CDR3 length is 15 residues. V shed 2 bases and J shed 3 bases, with 11 bases lying between them. This clonotype was sampled from a woman in her 30s with active or convalescent COVID-19. The J gene is TRBJ1-3, the V gene TRBV7-9; D perhaps matches TRBD1 (6 bases). Sequencing was carried out using peripheral blood. The CDR3 here is CASSLFQGHGNTIYF. CDR3 sequence (DNA): TGTGCCAGCAGCTTATTTCAGGGGCATGGAAACACCATATATTTT.